Following are 9 T cell receptor beta chains from one sample sequenced in a study of tumor-infiltrating lymphocytes in oesophageal squamous cell carcinoma. TCRdb re-derived calls from the PCR reads in MiXCR, one entry per CDR3 protein. The sample carries some 21,000 distinct CDR3 sequences, approximately 38% recorded once. Material for sequencing was esophageal tumor tissue. The receptors derive from a male donor with esophageal squamous cell carcinoma.

This clonotype was seen ten or more times. The V and J genes are TRBV15 and TRBJ2-1; D gene uncertain. CDR3 length equals 12 residues. V dropped 0 bases and J dropped 9 bases, with 6 bases sitting between them. Germline CDR1 is LNHNV and CDR2 is YYDKDF (reference sequence). CDR3 nucleotides: TGTGCCACCAGCAGAGATCATGCTGAGCAGTTCTTC. This translates into CATSRDHAEQFF.

V gene TRBV7-6 combines with J gene TRBJ2-7, with 10 bases lining up with TRBD1. This CDR3 has 14 residues. CDR1 is SGHVS and CDR2 is FNYEAQ in the germline V gene. V shed 3 bases and J 5 bases; nucleotides not matched to a gene: 4. The CDR3: CASSFMGQGNEQYF. CDR3 in DNA: TGTGCCAGCAGCTTCATGGGACAGGGGAACGAGCAGTACTTC.

This chain links TRBV7-2 with TRBJ2-5; D gene ambiguous. Trimming removed 1 base from V and 4 bases from J, with 7 bases in between. Germline CDR1 SGHTA, CDR2 FQGNSA. The CDR3 sequence is 13 residues long. The CDR3 DNA sequence: TGTGCCAGCAGCTTAGTGGACCGAGAGACCCAGTACTTC. Translation gives CASSLVDRETQYF. Full variable domain (outside the CDR3, taken from reference TRBV7-2 and TRBJ2-5): GAGVSQSPSNKVTEKGKDVELRCDPISGHTALYWYRQSLGQGLEFLIYFQGNSAPDKSGLPSDRFSAERTGGSVSTLTIQRTQQEDSAVYLCASSLVDRETQYFGPGTRLLVL.

This clonotype was recorded once. The chain is built from TRBV7-9 and TRBJ2-2; D is ambiguous. Per germline, CDR1 SEHNR and CDR2 FQNEAQ (reference sequence). The CDR3 has 13 residues. V lost 1 base and J lost 6, with 6 bases in between. CDR3 amino acids: CASSLDSAGELFF. CDR3 sequence (DNA): TGTGCCAGCAGCTTAGATAGTGCCGGGGAGCTGTTTTTT.

This clonotype has a handful of counts. V is TRBV15 and J is TRBJ2-2; D gene unclear. CDR3 size: 15 residues. V was pared by 3 bases and J by 7 bases, with 15 bases between. Germline V gene data show CDR1 as LNHNV and CDR2 as YYDKDF (reference sequence). This CDR3 reads CATSRASGVGGELFF. The CDR3 nucleotides are TGTGCCACCAGCAGGGCTTCGGGTGTTGGCGGGGAGCTGTTTTTT.

J is TRBJ2-1 and V is TRBV7-2, with 7 bases fitting TRBD2. With 5 bases clipped from V and 7 bases from J, the junction kept 11 bases outside the gene matches. The CDR3 extends over 15 amino acids. Germline assignment: CDR1 SGHTA and CDR2 FQGNSA. As DNA, the CDR3 is TGTGCCAGCAGCCCCTCGGCGGGAGCCATAAATGAGCAGTTCTTC. It encodes CASSPSAGAINEQFF.

The chain employs TRBV7-2 and TRBJ2-4, with 10 positions matching TRBD1. CDR1 SGHTA and CDR2 FQGNSA come from the germline V gene. With V trimmed by 7 bases and J by 7 bases, 7 bases remained unmatched. CDR3 size: 14 residues. DNA for the CDR3: TGTGCCAGCAACAAGCCGGGACAGGGGAACATTCAGTACTTC. This codes for CASNKPGQGNIQYF.

The V call is TRBV12-3 or TRBV12-4, the J call TRBJ2-2, with TRBD1 identical over 9 bases. The CDR3 is 17 residues long. Losses at the gene ends were 2 bases for V and 6 bases for J; bases not matched to a gene: 10. This CDR3 is CASSLNAGTGKAGELFF. The DNA of the CDR3 is TGTGCCAGCAGTTTAAATGCCGGGACAGGGAAAGCCGGGGAGCTGTTTTTT.

V is TRBV5-5 and J is TRBJ1-1; 7 positions agree with TRBD2. Judging by the DNA end, TRBJ2-1 fits better; the J call may be wrong. CDR3 length: 15 residues. The germline CDR1 and CDR2 sequences are SGHKS and YYEKEE (reference sequence). CDR3 region: CASSPIGRERDEQFF. The CDR3 nucleotides are TGTGCCAGCAGCCCCATTGGGCGGGAGAGGGATGAGCAGTTCTTC.